Sequencing of this T cell receptor beta chain was carried out in a study of T cells in tuberculosis. Background on the study: CD1B tetramers identified T cells specific for mycobacterial lipid GMM. Study results and limitations: Low-affinity CD1B-GMM tetramer-binding T cells may have been missed.

Thawed, overnight-rested PBMC were stained with GMM-loaded CD1B tetramer, viability dye and anti-CD3, then sorted. C32 glucose monomycolate from Rhodococcus equi was loaded onto the CD1B tetramers. CD14-expressing monocytes were removed from PBMC before cryopreservation and sorting. TCR-alpha and TCR-beta chains were sequenced unpaired. Clones were sequenced by immunoSEQ multiplex PCR, and TCRdb holds only the in-frame ones, with some missing. Here the sample spans more than 45,000 clones, 70% to 90% being singletons. The CDR3 extends over 14 amino acids. Trimming at V came to 2 bases and at J to 7 bases, leaving 8 bases not matched to a gene. CDR1 is SGHNT and CDR2 is YYREEE in the germline V gene (reference sequence).

This clonotype was obtained from an adult woman with latent tuberculosis. The sequenced sample was CD1b-GMM tetramer-negative cells sorted from PBMCs. The chain joins TRBV5-4 to TRBJ1-2; TRBD1 agrees at 7 bases. The CDR3 sequence is CASSFQTGDAGYTF. CDR3 sequence (DNA): TGTGCCAGCAGCTTCCAAACAGGGGATGCTGGCTACACCTTC.